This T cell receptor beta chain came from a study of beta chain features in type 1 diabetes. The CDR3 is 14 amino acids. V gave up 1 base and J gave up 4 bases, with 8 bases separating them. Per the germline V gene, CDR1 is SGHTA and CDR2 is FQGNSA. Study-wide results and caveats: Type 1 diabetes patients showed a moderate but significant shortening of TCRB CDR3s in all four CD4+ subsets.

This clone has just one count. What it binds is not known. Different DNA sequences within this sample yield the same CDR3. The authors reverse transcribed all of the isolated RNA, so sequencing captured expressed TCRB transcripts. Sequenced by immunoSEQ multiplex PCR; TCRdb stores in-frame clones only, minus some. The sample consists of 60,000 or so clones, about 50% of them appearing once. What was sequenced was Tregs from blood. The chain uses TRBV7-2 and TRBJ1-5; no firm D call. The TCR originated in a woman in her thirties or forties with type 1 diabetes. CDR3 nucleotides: TGTGCCAGCAGCTTAGAGGGAGCTAATCAGCCCCAGCATTTT. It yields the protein CASSLEGANQPQHF.